This T cell receptor (beta chain) was observed in a study of cytomegalovirus exposure and HLA in healthy donors. General study findings and limits: Association with HLA alleles at 0.05 false discovery rate was found for 15,000 to 20,000 TCR beta sequences in a later analysis. Judged likely to be a sequencing artifact was a cluster of highly shared sequence variants. More clonal expansion characterized HLA-associated TCR beta chains than equally common others in a later analysis. The study recorded 150 to 200 TCR beta chains that were cytomegalovirus-associated.

Concerning this clone: Its antigen remains unidentified.

13 Jbeta primers and 60 Vbeta primers were used for the PCR. The protocol was immunoSEQ multiplex PCR, while the TCRdb copy is restricted to in-frame clones and leaves out a portion. The profile shows under 150,000 clones, about 84% of them singletons. Sequenced input: PBMCs. The receptor comes from a male donor in good health and CMV-seronegative.

The CDR3 DNA is TGTGCCAGCAGCTTGAGTGGAGCGGACTATCGGCCCCAGCATTTT. Translating gives CASSLSGADYRPQHF. This chain uses TRBV7-9 with TRBJ1-5; D unclear. Germline CDR1 reads SEHNR; CDR2 reads FQNEAQ (reference sequence). Between the trimmed V and J ends, which lost 3 bases and 9 bases, there was a span of 18 bases. This CDR3 is 15 amino acids long. Based on the CDR3 plus reference TRBV7-9 and TRBJ1-5, the full variable domain is DTGVSQNPRHKITKRGQNVTFRCDPISEHNRLYWYRQTLGQGPEFLTYFQNEAQLEKSRLLSDRFSAERPKGSFSTLEIQRTEQGDSAMYLCASSLSGADYRPQHFGDGTRLSIL.